This TCR beta chain was recovered during a study of blood T cell repertoires in COVID-19. Across the whole study: Sites in the United States, Italy and Spain provided acute and convalescent COVID-19 samples. The cDNA or gDNA used as material had been derived from T cells, B-cell-depleted T cells, or PBMCs.

This table comes from immunoSEQ multiplex PCR, and its TCRdb copy is limited to in-frame clones, with some not included. The table has roughly 150,000 clones, around 90% seen once. The germline gives CDR1 ENHRY, CDR2 SYGVKD. This CDR3 region has 14 residues. V was shortened by 4 bases and J by 3 bases, with 12 bases between the two germline ends. The sequence was obtained from a human donor in a cohort sampled during active COVID-19. Sequences were obtained from peripheral blood. V is TRBV10-3 and J is TRBJ1-1; a weak D match, TRBD1 (5 bases). CDR3 sequence: CAISGRGGDTEAFF. The CDR3, as DNA: TGTGCCATCAGTGGGAGGGGAGGAGACACTGAAGCTTTCTTT.